This TCR beta chain stems from a study of neurological immune-mediated disorders. With 5 bases removed from V and 6 bases from J, the gap between germline ends came to 17 bases. CDR1 is SGHAT and CDR2 is FQNNGV in the germline V gene. The CDR3 contains 15 residues. Unsorted libraries were derived from 2 million PBMCs stored at -80 C. A 10-nucleotide random UMI tagged transcripts in template-switch 5'RACE cDNA synthesis. From 15-18 subjects, every sequencing run obtained over 170 million TCR-beta sequences. TCRdb independently ran MiXCR on the 5' RACE reads; one entry per CDR3 protein. The sample has 72,000 or so distinct CDR3 sequences, 15% to 20% seen once.

This sequence originates from a woman aged 40 to 50 in good health. The sequenced sample was PBMCs. The chain carries TRBV11-2 and TRBJ2-1; D is possibly TRBD1 or TRBD2 (6 bases each). The DNA of the CDR3 is TGTGCCAGCAGCCCCGCCAGAGGGGGACTCAATGAGCAGTTCTTC. Protein product: CASSPARGGLNEQFF. Combining the CDR3 with reference TRBV11-2 and TRBJ2-1 gives the whole variable domain EAGVAQSPRYKIIEKRQSVAFWCNPISGHATLYWYQQILGQGPKLLIQFQNNGVVDDSQLPKDRFSAERLKGVDSTLKIQPAKLEDSAVYLCASSPARGGLNEQFFGPGTRLTVL.